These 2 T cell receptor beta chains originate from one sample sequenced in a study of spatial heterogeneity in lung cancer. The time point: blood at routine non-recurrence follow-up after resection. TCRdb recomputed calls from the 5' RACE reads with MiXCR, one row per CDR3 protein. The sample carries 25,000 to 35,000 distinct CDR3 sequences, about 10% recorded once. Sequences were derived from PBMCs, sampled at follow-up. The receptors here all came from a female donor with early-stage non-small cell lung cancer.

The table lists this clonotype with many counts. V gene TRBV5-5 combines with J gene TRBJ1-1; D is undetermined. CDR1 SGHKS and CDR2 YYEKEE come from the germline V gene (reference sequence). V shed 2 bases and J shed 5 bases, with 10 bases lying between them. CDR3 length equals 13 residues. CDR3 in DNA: TGTGCCAGCAGCTTCCGACCTCAGACTGAAGCTTTCTTT. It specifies CASSFRPQTEAFF.

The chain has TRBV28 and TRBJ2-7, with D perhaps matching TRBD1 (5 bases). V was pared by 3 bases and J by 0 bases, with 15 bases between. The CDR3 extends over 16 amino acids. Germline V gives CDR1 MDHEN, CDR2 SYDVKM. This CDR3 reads CASSFFGAMHSYEQYF. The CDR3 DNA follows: TGTGCCAGCAGTTTCTTTGGGGCAATGCACTCCTACGAGCAGTACTTC.